Below are 24 T cell receptor beta chains sequenced from a single sample in a study of blood T cell repertoires in COVID-19. TCRdb's table, derived via immunoSEQ multiplex PCR, lists solely in-frame clones and lacks some. This sample has approximately 200,000 clones, with approximately 88% found just once. The material sequenced was PBMCs or T cells enriched from blood (not recorded which). Source of these receptors: a woman aged 25 to 39 who had recovered from COVID-19.

V and J are TRBV5-1 and TRBJ2-1; TRBD1 aligns across 9 bases. The CDR3 extends over 16 amino acids. V trimming: 4 bases; J trimming: 6 bases; junction bases outside the gene matches: 11. Germline CDR1 reads SGHRS; CDR2 reads YFSETQ. CDR3 residues: CASSQDYRGQVNEQFF. In nucleotides, the CDR3 is TGCGCCAGCAGCCAGGACTACAGGGGGCAGGTCAATGAGCAGTTCTTC.

This chain links TRBV9 with TRBJ2-1; 8 bases are a match to TRBD2. The CDR3 is made up of 14 amino acids. Germline trimming cut 6 bases from V and 9 bases from J; bases unmatched to any gene: 11. The germline CDR1 and CDR2 sequences are SGDLS and YYNGEE. The CDR3 DNA follows: TGTGCCAGCACCTACGGGGGGGCTCCTGGTGAGCAGTTCTTC. It encodes CASTYGGAPGEQFF.

The chain combines TRBV7-9 with TRBJ2-1; 7 bases line up with TRBD2. V dropped 2 bases and J dropped 5; count of bases not matched to a gene: 6. In germline, CDR1 is SEHNR, CDR2 FQNEAQ (reference sequence). The CDR3 is 15 amino acids. The CDR3, as DNA: TGTGCCAGCAGCTTATTGGCGGGAGCCAACAATGAGCAGTTCTTC. It codes for CASSLLAGANNEQFF.

This clone has a single count. The chain uses TRBV12-3 or TRBV12-4 and TRBJ1-2; tentatively, D is TRBD1 (6 bases). Trimming cost V 3 bases and J 12 bases, with 14 bases left between them. The CDR3 spans 12 residues. The CDR3, as DNA: TGTGCCAGCAGTTTGGGCCAGGGGCTCGACACCTTC. This gives the protein CASSLGQGLDTF.

The chain carries TRBV7-2 and TRBJ1-3; D not certain. V shed 3 bases and J shed 0 bases, with 12 bases lying between them. The germline CDR1 and CDR2 sequences are SGHTA and FQGNSA. This CDR3 region has 16 residues. The CDR3 is CASSFDALSSGNTIYF. CDR3 nucleotides: TGTGCCAGCAGCTTTGATGCCCTGAGCTCTGGAAACACCATATATTTT.

The chain employs TRBV19 and TRBJ1-1; D might be TRBD1 (6 bases). This CDR3 contains 16 residues. The germline gives CDR1 LNHDA, CDR2 SQIVND (reference sequence). Between the trimmed V and J ends, which lost 2 bases and 1 base, there was a span of 14 bases. The CDR3: CASSIPRGRENTEAFF. For the CDR3, the DNA is TGTGCCAGTAGTATACCCAGGGGCAGAGAGAACACTGAAGCTTTCTTT.

The chain recombines TRBV28 with TRBJ1-2; TRBD1 matches at 8 bases. The V gene end was trimmed by 7 bases and the J gene end by 5 bases; junction bases not matched to a gene: 15. The CDR3 spans 16 residues. Germline CDR1 and CDR2: MDHEN and SYDVKM. CDR3 coding DNA: TGTGCCAGCACCCTTAGGGGGACAGGTGGGGGGTATGGCTACACCTTC. Translated, it gives CASTLRGTGGGYGYTF.

This rearrangement joins TRBV11-1 to TRBJ2-2; D unresolved. Per the germline V gene, CDR1 is SGHAT and CDR2 is FQDESV (reference sequence). The CDR3 covers 12 residues. V shed 5 bases and J shed 2 bases, with 3 bases lying between them. The CDR3 bases are TGTGCCAGCAGCCTCAACACCGGGGAGCTGTTTTTT. Residues: CASSLNTGELFF.

The chain links TRBV7-2 to TRBJ2-2, with 7 bases fitting TRBD1. Germline V gene sequence: CDR1 SGHTA, CDR2 FQGNSA. Trimming removed 0 bases from V and 6 bases from J; junction bases left unmatched: 13. There are 18 residues in the CDR3. CDR3 nucleotide sequence: TGTGCCAGCAGCTTAGCGGTGACAGGGTATCGACCGGCCGGGGAGCTGTTTTTT. It translates to CASSLAVTGYRPAGELFF.

This clone has more than one count but fewer than ten. V is TRBV5-1 and J is TRBJ2-3; 7 bases match TRBD1. The CDR3 loop spans 14 amino acids. Per the germline V gene, CDR1 is SGHRS and CDR2 is YFSETQ. Losses at the gene ends were 4 bases for V and 5 bases for J; bases not matched to a gene: 7. The CDR3, as DNA: TGCGCCAGCAGCCCCTGGACAGGAGAAGATACGCAGTATTTT. This encodes CASSPWTGEDTQYF.

The chain uses TRBV7-9 and TRBJ1-1, with 7 bases that match TRBD1. CDR3 length equals 13 residues. Germline V CDR1 and CDR2: SEHNR, FQNEAQ (reference sequence). Trimming took 5 bases from V and 5 from J; bases not matched to a gene: 5. The CDR3 nucleotides are TGTGCCAGCAGCCAACAGGGGAGGACTGAAGCTTTCTTT. It specifies CASSQQGRTEAFF.

This clone was seen a few times. The gene calls are TRBV5-1 and TRBJ2-5, with 14 bases fitting TRBD2. Germline values: CDR1 SGHRS, CDR2 YFSETQ. This CDR3 contains 16 residues. The V gene end was trimmed by 3 bases and the J gene end by 7 bases; junction bases not matched to a gene: 8. The CDR3 DNA is TGCGCCAGCAGCTCTGGGACTAGCGGGGGTCAGAGGACCCAGTACTTC. Residues: CASSSGTSGGQRTQYF.

The chain employs TRBV7-3 and TRBJ1-1, with 8 bases identical to TRBD1. The CDR3 is made up of 15 amino acids. J gave up 2 bases and V 3 bases, and 5 bases lay outside the gene matches. Germline V gene lookup returns CDR1 SGHTA and CDR2 FQGTGA. The CDR3 bases are TGTGCCAGCAGCTTCACAGGGGGGACAAACACTGAAGCTTTCTTT. It translates to CASSFTGGTNTEAFF.

In its sample, this clone was seen many times. The V gene is TRBV5-1, the J gene TRBJ2-1; D unclear. Trimming took 7 bases from V and 8 from J, leaving 10 bases between them. This CDR3 region has 11 residues. Germline CDR1 and CDR2: SGHRS and YFSETQ. This CDR3 is CASSEADEQFF. The CDR3 DNA reads as TGCGCCAGCTCTGAGGCCGATGAGCAGTTCTTC.

This clone was recorded only once. The chain joins TRBV6-4 to TRBJ2-7; TRBD2 matches 11 bases. Looked up from germline, CDR1 is MRHNA and CDR2 is SNTAGT. V shed 5 bases and J 1 base; nucleotides not matched to a gene: 4. This CDR3 is 15 amino acids long. As DNA, the CDR3 is TGTGCCAGCAGTACTACTAGCGGGAGATCCTACGAGCAGTACTTC. Translated: CASSTTSGRSYEQYF.

The chain carries TRBV10-3 and TRBJ1-2; 11 nucleotides agree with TRBD1. V lost 5 bases and J lost 2; bases outside the gene matches: 7. The CDR3 consists of 16 residues. CDR1 is ENHRY and CDR2 is SYGVKD in the germline V gene. The CDR3 DNA follows: TGTGCCATCAGTTCCGGACAGGGGGCGATGAACTATGGCTACACCTTC. This sequence encodes CAISSGQGAMNYGYTF.

This clone was counted between two and nine times. The CDR3 DNA reads as TGTGCCACCAGTGATTTCAAAGGGGCCAACGTCCTGACTTTC. Protein sequence: CATSDFKGANVLTF. This rearrangement joins TRBV24-1 to TRBJ2-6; no clear D. This CDR3 is built from 14 residues. Germline V lookup: CDR1 KGHDR, CDR2 SFDVKD. V was cut by 1 base and J by 4 bases, with 4 bases left in between.

In this sample, this clone turned up once. The chain recombines TRBV7-9 with TRBJ2-1, with 9 bases fitting TRBD1. The ends lost 6 bases at V and 7 bases at J; junction bases unmatched: 10. CDR1 is SEHNR, CDR2 FQNEAQ, per germline (reference sequence). The CDR3 length is 15 residues. The CDR3 is CASSNRDRVLNEQFF. Here the CDR3 DNA reads TGTGCCAGCAGTAACCGGGACAGGGTTTTGAATGAGCAGTTCTTC.

The rearrangement links TRBV9 to TRBJ1-2, with 12 nucleotides matching TRBD1. The V gene's germline CDR1 is SGDLS and CDR2 YYNGEE. This CDR3 is built from 14 residues. The junction had 2 bases not matched to a gene; V was cut back by 3 bases and J by 5 bases. The CDR3: CASSAGQGAYGYTF. The CDR3, as DNA: TGTGCCAGCAGCGCGGGACAGGGGGCGTATGGCTACACCTTC.

The rearrangement joins TRBV18 to TRBJ1-3, with 8 bases identical to TRBD1. CDR1 KGHSH and CDR2 LQKENI come from the germline V gene. V was pared by 6 bases and J by 7 bases, with 8 bases of the junction left unmatched. The CDR3 is 14 residues long. The CDR3 DNA follows: TGTGCCAGCTCCCTGGGACAGGAGGCGAACACCATATATTTT. It is translated as CASSLGQEANTIYF.

The rearrangement links TRBV28 to TRBJ1-5, with a possible D match to TRBD1 (5 bases). Between the trimmed V and J ends, which lost 3 bases and 7 bases, there was a span of 16 bases. Germline CDR1 reads MDHEN; CDR2 reads SYDVKM. CDR3 length: 15 amino acids. This CDR3 is CASSLSQGRWQPQHF. DNA of the CDR3: TGTGCCAGCAGTTTGAGCCAGGGTCGGTGGCAGCCCCAGCATTTT.

The rearrangement joins TRBV29-1 to TRBJ1-5, with 7 positions matching TRBD1. Germline V gives CDR1 SQVTM, CDR2 ANQGSEA. J lost 1 base, V lost 6 bases, and 6 bases had no gene match. The CDR3 is 14 amino acids. CDR3 loop: CSVTGTESNQPQHF. CDR3 DNA sequence: TGCAGCGTAACCGGGACAGAAAGCAATCAGCCCCAGCATTTT.

J is TRBJ1-5 and V is TRBV6-5; 11 nucleotides agree with TRBD1. Germline V CDR1 and CDR2: MNHEY, SVGAGI. V lost 7 bases to trimming and J lost 7 bases; unmatched junction nucleotides: 3. The CDR3 is 13 residues long. CDR3 sequence: CASTGTGGQPQHF. The CDR3, as DNA: TGTGCCAGCACGGGGACAGGGGGACAGCCCCAGCATTTT.

J is TRBJ2-1 and V is TRBV27; the D gene is possibly TRBD2 (5 bases). The CDR3 contains 15 residues. Trimming removed 1 base from V and 0 bases from J, with 7 bases in between. Germline assignment: CDR1 MNHEY and CDR2 SMNVEV (reference sequence). CDR3 in amino acids: CASSLLGSSYNEQFF. The CDR3 DNA is TGTGCCAGCAGTTTATTAGGGAGCTCCTACAATGAGCAGTTCTTC.